The 9 T cell receptor beta chains reported below all come from one sample, sequenced in a study of T cell responses to AZD1222 COVID-19 vaccine. The method was immunoSEQ multiplex PCR; TCRdb's version includes in-frame clones alone and lacks a portion of them. The sample carries tens of thousands of clones, 85% recorded once. Sequencing was performed on peripheral blood, taken on day 0 of AZD1222 vaccination. The receptors stem from an adult in good health.

This chain links TRBV29-1 with TRBJ2-2; perhaps TRBD1 as D (6 bases). Looked up from germline, CDR1 is SQVTM and CDR2 is ANQGSEA. The CDR3 sequence is 14 residues long. V was trimmed by 4 bases and J by 0 bases, leaving 9 bases between them. DNA for the CDR3: TGCAGCGTTGGGGGACATACGAACACCGGGGAGCTGTTTTTT. It is translated as CSVGGHTNTGELFF.

The chain is built from TRBV2 and TRBJ2-1; the match to TRBD2 covers 8 bases. V was pared by 6 bases and J by 3 bases, with 4 bases of the junction left unmatched. CDR1 is SNHLY and CDR2 is FYNNEI in the germline V gene. This CDR3 region has 14 residues. The CDR3 loop reads CASSRTSIYNEQFF. DNA of the CDR3: TGTGCCAGCAGCCGGACTAGCATCTACAATGAGCAGTTCTTC.

This chain uses TRBV19 with TRBJ2-1; D may match TRBD1 or TRBD2 (6 bases each). The CDR3 runs to 14 residues. Germline V gene sequence: CDR1 LNHDA, CDR2 SQIVND (reference sequence). V was clipped by 5 bases and J by 8 bases, with 16 bases between them. CDR3 nucleotides: TGTGCCAGTAGTGTACAGGGACTTATCGATGAGCAGTTCTTC. Encoded protein: CASSVQGLIDEQFF.

The chain carries TRBV3-1 (or the pseudogene TRBV3-2) and TRBJ2-4, with TRBD1 matching 7 bases. The ends lost 3 bases at V and 3 bases at J; junction bases unmatched: 8. There are 16 residues in the CDR3. CDR1 and CDR2 (germline): LGHDT, YNNKEL (reference sequence). CDR3 sequence reads: CASSHRTGNDKNIQYF. The CDR3 bases are TGTGCCAGCAGCCATAGGACAGGCAACGACAAAAACATTCAGTACTTC.

CDR3 nucleotide sequence: TGTGCCAGCAGTGAAGCGAGGAAAGGGCCTGGGGGGAGTCAGCCCCAGCATTTT. Amino acid sequence: CASSEARKGPGGSQPQHF. The chain has TRBV2 and TRBJ1-5, with D possibly being TRBD1 (5 bases). The CDR3 covers 18 residues. The V end was cut by 0 bases, the J end by 6 bases, with 21 bases between. Per the germline V gene, CDR1 is SNHLY and CDR2 is FYNNEI. Looking up the rest from reference TRBV2 and TRBJ1-5 gives the full variable domain: EPEVTQTPSHQVTQMGQEVILRCVPISNHLYFYWYRQILGQKVEFLVSFYNNEISEKSEIFDDQFSVERPDGSNFTLKIRSTKLEDSAMYFCASSEARKGPGGSQPQHFGDGTRLSIL.

This rearrangement joins TRBV28 to TRBJ1-1, with 8 bases matching TRBD1. Germline assignment: CDR1 MDHEN and CDR2 SYDVKM. V was pared by 4 bases and J by 2 bases, with 9 bases of the junction left unmatched. The CDR3 has 16 amino acids. In nucleotides, the CDR3 is TGTGCCAGCAGTTCTTCCGGGACAGGAGCCAACACTGAAGCTTTCTTT. Its protein product is CASSSSGTGANTEAFF.

V is TRBV13 and J is TRBJ2-7; TRBD2 matches at 9 bases. The ends lost 5 bases at V and 1 base at J; junction bases unmatched: 15. The CDR3 consists of 18 residues. The germline gives CDR1 PRHDT, CDR2 FYEKMQ (reference sequence). The CDR3, as DNA: TGTGCCAGCAGCCCGACGGGTGCGGGAGGGCTTAGGTCCTACGAGCAGTACTTC. It translates to CASSPTGAGGLRSYEQYF.

The V and J genes are TRBV7-8 and TRBJ2-3; the D is unclear. The CDR3 has 12 amino acids. V lost 1 base to trimming and J lost 6 bases, with 5 bases between them. Germline V gene sequence: CDR1 SGHVS, CDR2 FQNEAQ. The CDR3 spells CASSLDEDTQYF. The CDR3 bases are TGTGCCAGCAGCTTAGATGAGGATACGCAGTATTTT.

CDR3 sequence reads: CASAPPGTGSTGELFF. The CDR3 bases are TGTGCCAGCGCTCCTCCCGGGACAGGGAGTACCGGGGAGCTGTTTTTT. This chain joins TRBV5-5 and TRBJ2-2; 9 nucleotides agree with TRBD1. V was clipped by 7 bases and J by 5 bases; unmatched bases: 12. CDR3 length: 16 amino acids. In germline, CDR1 is SGHKS, CDR2 YYEKEE (reference sequence).